This T cell receptor (beta chain) was identified during a study of cytomegalovirus exposure and HLA in healthy donors. Study-wide results and caveats: The number of N-insertions in an Asian-associated ancestry cluster was reportedly below the approximately 690-donor mean in a later analysis. Per a prior analysis, the majority of TCR beta V segments were productive roughly 90% or roughly 30% of the time. Sequencing probably produced one cluster of sequence variants that were highly shared.

This clone was detected a few times. Its specificity is unknown. Other DNA variants within this sample encode the same CDR3. Researchers ran the PCR with 60 Vbeta and 13 Jbeta primers. Libraries were prepared by immunoSEQ multiplex PCR; TCRdb keeps only in-frame clonotypes and omits some of them. Among some 200,000 clones listed, more than 80% were seen once. Looked up from germline, CDR1 is MNHEY and CDR2 is SVGAGI. Trimming at V came to 6 bases and at J to 7 bases, leaving 3 bases not matched to a gene. The CDR3 is 14 residues long. The sample taken for sequencing was PBMCs. This TCR was sampled from a woman in her fifties or sixties in good health and CMV-seropositive. The chain employs TRBV6-5 and TRBJ1-6; 10 bases agree with TRBD1. CDR3 coding DNA: TGTGCCAGCAGACGACAGGGGGCAAATTCACCCCTCCACTTT. Translated: CASRRQGANSPLHF.